These T cell receptor beta chains were read from a single sample in a study of Ad26.COV2.S vaccination and SARS-CoV-2 variants. Produced via immunoSEQ multiplex PCR; TCRdb's table is partial and in-frame only. The sample consists of hundreds of thousands of clones, over 75% of them appearing once. Sample: peripheral blood, taken in a trial of Ad26.COV2.S vaccine versus placebo. The origin of the receptors is a person aged 18 to 59 who received the Ad26.COV2.S COVID-19 vaccine or a placebo. CDR3s include the opening cysteine and the closing phenylalanine or tryptophan. A D gene is named only where the DNA matches it firmly. Rows may omit the clone size; those that give it use once, few, many or a size class.

j_call v_call clone_size d_call cdr3_nt cdr3_aa
TRBJ1-5 TRBV12-5 few NA TGTGCTAGTGGTGTTGGGAACGACCAGCCCCAGCATTTT CASGVGNDQPQHF
TRBJ2-5 TRBV30 NA NA TGTGCCTGGAGTGTACGTGGGGGTGGGAAGACCCAGTACTTC CAWSVRGGGKTQYF
TRBJ2-3 TRBV7-6 NA TRBD2 TGTGCCAGCAGCTTAGGTGAGGGAGGGCCTACAGATACGCAGTATTTT CASSLGEGGPTDTQYF
TRBJ1-6 TRBV6-6 once NA TGTGCCAGCAGTCGTATGGGGGCGAGGTCCTATAATTCACCCCTCCACTTT CASSRMGARSYNSPLHF
TRBJ2-7 TRBV6-2/TRBV6-3 NA NA TGTGCCAGCAGTTACTCGACCAGGAGCTACTACGAGCAGTACTTC CASSYSTRSYYEQYF
TRBJ2-5 TRBV6-2/TRBV6-3 NA NA TGTGCCAGCAGCCTCAGACTCATAGCGACCCAGTACTTC CASSLRLIATQYF
TRBJ2-1 TRBV5-4 NA TRBD2 TGTGCCAGCAGACCGACTAGCGGGAGGGCCCAGAATGAGCAGTTCTTC CASRPTSGRAQNEQFF
TRBJ1-2 TRBV7-2 NA TRBD1 TGTGCCAGCAGCGGAAAGACAGGGGGCATCTATGGCTACACCTTC CASSGKTGGIYGYTF
TRBJ2-7 TRBV4-1 few NA TGCGCCAGCAGCCAACAGGGCATTTCCTACGAGCAGTACTTC CASSQQGISYEQYF
TRBJ2-2 TRBV6-2/TRBV6-3 NA NA TGTGCCAGCAGTACCCCACAAGAGGGAGAGCCCGGGGAGCTGTTTTTT CASSTPQEGEPGELFF
TRBJ2-7 TRBV5-1 NA NA TGCGCCAGCAGCTTGCGGGTAGGGACGGACCCCTACGAGCAGTACTTC CASSLRVGTDPYEQYF
TRBJ1-1 TRBV6-2/TRBV6-3 NA TRBD1 TGTGCCAGCACCCCAGGGGGCTCAGTGGCTGAAGCTTTCTTT CASTPGGSVAEAFF
TRBJ2-7 TRBV2 NA NA TGTGCCAGCAGCGGGGACGCAGGAGACGAGCAGTACTTC CASSGDAGDEQYF
TRBJ1-5 TRBV7-9 NA NA TGTGCCAGCAGCTTAGAGGGCGATCAGCCCCAGCATTTT CASSLEGDQPQHF
TRBJ2-7 TRBV4-3 NA TRBD2 TGCGCCAGCAGCCAAGACGACCGCGGGGGCTACGAGCAGTACTTC CASSQDDRGGYEQYF
TRBJ1-5 TRBV28 NA TRBD1 TGTGCCAGCAGCCTCAACCAGGGGGATCAGCCCCAGCATTTT CASSLNQGDQPQHF
TRBJ2-7 TRBV28 NA TRBD2 TGTGCCAGCAGTTTATCAGGACTAGCGGGAGGGCTGGAGCAGTACTTC CASSLSGLAGGLEQYF
TRBJ2-3 TRBV4-3 NA NA TGCGCCAGCAGCCCCCTGGGGACCTTCACAGATACGCAGTATTTT CASSPLGTFTDTQYF
TRBJ2-3 TRBV28 NA TRBD2 TGTGCCAGCAGTTTAGGGGGGGGCACAGATACGCAGTATTTT CASSLGGGTDTQYF
TRBJ2-5 TRBV9 NA TRBD1 TGTGCCAGCAGCGTTCCCGGACAGGGGATAGAGACCCAGTACTTC CASSVPGQGIETQYF
TRBJ1-4 TRBV3-1/TRBV3-2 NA TRBD1 TGTGCCAGCAGCCAAGTCATAGGGGGCGGCAATGAAAAACTGTTTTTT CASSQVIGGGNEKLFF
TRBJ1-2 TRBV12-3/TRBV12-4 NA NA TGTGCCAGCAGTTTAGCAGGGGATGGCTACACCTTC CASSLAGDGYTF
TRBJ1-3 TRBV9 NA TRBD1 TGTGCCAGCAGCGGAGGGACAGGGTACTCTGGAAACACCATATATTTT CASSGGTGYSGNTIYF
TRBJ2-7 TRBV7-9 few TRBD2 TGTGCCAGCAGCTTGCCGTCTAGCGGGATCTCCTACGAGCAGTACTTC CASSLPSSGISYEQYF
TRBJ1-3 TRBV30 NA NA TGTGCCTGGAGTGGGACAGTTCCTGGAAACACCATATATTTT CAWSGTVPGNTIYF
TRBJ1-5 TRBV2 NA TRBD1 TGTGCCAGCTCACAGGGGGCGGCGGGCAATCAGCCCCAGCATTTT CASSQGAAGNQPQHF
TRBJ1-5 TRBV7-2 few NA TGTGCCAGCAGCTTAGAGGGCAGCCTCAATCAGCCCCAGCATTTT CASSLEGSLNQPQHF
TRBJ2-1 TRBV27 NA NA TGTGCCAGCAGTTTTAGCGGATACAATGAGCAGTTCTTC CASSFSGYNEQFF
TRBJ1-2 TRBV27 NA NA TGTGCCACCTCGATTGGGGCCGACGGGGGCTACACCTTC CATSIGADGGYTF
TRBJ2-3 TRBV4-2 NA NA TGTGCCAGCAGCCAAGATCTCACAGATACGCAGTATTTT CASSQDLTDTQYF
TRBJ2-7 TRBV19 NA TRBD1 TGTGCCAGTAGTATAGATCATGTTGGACAGGGGACGGGCGGCTCCTACGAGCAGTACTTC CASSIDHVGQGTGGSYEQYF
TRBJ1-5 TRBV15 NA TRBD1 TGTGCCACCAGCAGAGGGGACAGGGGCAATCAGCCCCAGCATTTT CATSRGDRGNQPQHF
TRBJ2-3 TRBV7-2 NA TRBD2 TGTGCCAGCAGCGAAACCCCGGGACTAGAGGAGTATTTT CASSETPGLEEYF
TRBJ1-2 TRBV4-3 NA TRBD1 TGCGCCAGCAGCCAATACAGGGGGATAGGCTATGGCTACACCTTC CASSQYRGIGYGYTF
TRBJ2-2 TRBV9 NA TRBD2 TGTGCCAGCAGCGTAAGTGTAGCGGGAGATCCCGGGGAGCTGTTTTTT CASSVSVAGDPGELFF
TRBJ1-2 TRBV27 NA NA TGTGCCAGCAGTCCCACGGGGTCCCCCAGCGGCTATGGCTACACCTTC CASSPTGSPSGYGYTF
TRBJ2-5 TRBV27 NA NA TGTGCCAGCAGTTTATCGCCTAGTTTGAGAGAGACCCAGTACTTC CASSLSPSLRETQYF
TRBJ2-3 TRBV2 NA NA TGTGCCAGCAGAACAGGGTCTAGCACAGATACGCAGTATTTT CASRTGSSTDTQYF
TRBJ1-5 TRBV27 NA NA TGTGCCAGCAGTTTTGGGGGGGGTAGCAATCAGCCCCAGCATTTT CASSFGGGSNQPQHF
TRBJ1-1 TRBV7-9 NA NA TGTGCCAGCAGCTCACACCGGGACGGACTCAGGGGCACTGAAGCTTTCTTT CASSSHRDGLRGTEAFF
TRBJ2-3 TRBV4-3 NA NA TGCGCCAGCAGCCAAGAGAAAAGGCCCGCGGATACGCAGTATTTT CASSQEKRPADTQYF
TRBJ2-2 TRBV4-3 NA TRBD1 TGCGCCTACTTCTTCGGGACAGGTAAGTGGCTTGCGAACACCGGGGAGCTGTTTTTT CAYFFGTGKWLANTGELFF
TRBJ2-2 TRBV5-8 NA NA TGTGCCAGCAGCTTGTTTGGGGGCACCGGGGAGCTGTTTTTT CASSLFGGTGELFF
TRBJ2-6 TRBV5-1 few TRBD1 TGCGCCAGCAGCCTCTGGGACAGGGGAACCCACTCTGGGGCCAACGTCCTGACTTTC CASSLWDRGTHSGANVLTF
TRBJ1-1 TRBV15 once NA TGTGCCACCAGCAGAGACGGGAGGCTCATAAGGTTCTTT CATSRDGRLIRFF
TRBJ2-5 TRBV5-1 NA TRBD2 TGCGCCAGCAGCCCAACTACTAGCGGGAGGGGGGAGACCCAGTACTTC CASSPTTSGRGETQYF
TRBJ2-7 TRBV28 NA NA TGTGCCAGCAGTTTATCACAACCGGGCGGAGGCAAGCAGTACTTC CASSLSQPGGGKQYF
TRBJ2-2 TRBV23-1 NA TRBD2 TGCGCCAGCAGTCAATCCCCTAGCGGGCTCGGCGGGGAGCTGTTTTTT CASSQSPSGLGGELFF
TRBJ2-6 TRBV6-5 NA NA TGTGCCAGTCACACAGCTGGGGCCAACGTCCTGACTTTC CASHTAGANVLTF
TRBJ2-7 TRBV7-7 NA NA TGTGCCAGCAGCTTAGCAGGGTTTGAAGAGCAGTACTTC CASSLAGFEEQYF